This T cell receptor beta chain was recorded in a study of tumor-infiltrating lymphocytes in primary liver carcinoma. Study information: Samples yielded about 3.65 to 8 million productive TCRbeta reads, similar across tissue types.

Unsorted whole blood served as the source of blood RNA, and germline DNA was extracted as well. To note about this clonotype: Its antigen is currently unknown.

A constant-region primer served to make TCR beta cDNA from roughly 540 ng total RNA. Slightly modified ARM-PCR with three nested multiplex PCR rounds yielded TCR beta libraries. In the first two PCR rounds, TRBV1-TRBV30 forward primers were paired with a C-beta reverse primer, and each round lasted roughly 10 cycles. TCRdb reprocessed the multiplex PCR reads with MiXCR, giving one entry per CDR3 protein. The sample holds some 180,000 distinct CDR3 sequences, over 45% seen once. V was clipped by 5 bases and J by 4 bases; unmatched bases: 8. Germline CDR1 reads MNHNS; CDR2 reads SASEGT. This CDR3 is 15 amino acids long. Findings and limits, study-wide: In tumor-adjacent and tumor-blood pairs, overlap was lower than in tumor region pairs.

The sequenced sample consisted of peripheral blood. The rearrangement links TRBV6-1 to TRBJ2-5, with 9 bases that match TRBD1. The TCR comes from a man aged 40-55 years with primary liver carcinoma and hepatitis B virus infection. CDR3 sequence reads: CASSPQGQGRETQYF. Here the CDR3 DNA reads TGTGCCAGCAGTCCCCAGGGACAGGGAAGAGAGACCCAGTACTTC.